A selection of T cell receptor beta chains follows, all from one sample in a study of T cell responses to AZD1222 COVID-19 vaccine. Profiled with immunoSEQ multiplex PCR; TCRdb holds only in-frame clones, not every one. The sample has around 100,000 clones; around 84% are singletons. Specimen: peripheral blood, collected on day 0 of AZD1222 vaccination. All receptors derive from an adult in good health. The CDR3 runs from the conserved cysteine through the conserved F or W. A D gene is named only where the DNA matches it firmly. Rows give clone size only sometimes, using once, few, many, or a class for an expanded clone.

j_call,v_call,d_call,clone_size,cdr3_aa,cdr3_nt
TRBJ2-7,TRBV7-2,NA,NA,CASSFTYEQYF,TGTGCCAGCAGCTTCACCTACGAGCAGTACTTC
TRBJ2-1,TRBV19,NA,NA,CATTPWGGENGNEQFF,TGTGCCACCACCCCGTGGGGCGGGGAAAACGGTAATGAGCAGTTCTTC
TRBJ1-1,TRBV6-5,NA,NA,CASSYFGGEAFF,TGTGCCAGCAGTTACTTTGGCGGTGAAGCTTTCTTT
TRBJ1-1,TRBV14,NA,NA,CASSQERRGGTEAFF,TGTGCCAGCAGCCAAGAACGCAGGGGTGGCACTGAAGCTTTCTTT
TRBJ2-3,TRBV19,NA,once,CAMSPTRATDTQYF,TGTGCCATGTCGCCGACTAGGGCCACAGATACGCAGTATTTT
TRBJ1-1,TRBV19,NA,once,CASSIRGSDKEAFF,TGTGCCAGTAGTATACGTGGCTCGGACAAAGAAGCTTTCTTT
TRBJ2-1,TRBV12-3/TRBV12-4,NA,NA,CASSFLSYNEQFF,TGTGCCAGCAGTTTTTTGTCCTACAATGAGCAGTTCTTC
TRBJ2-7,TRBV7-8,NA,NA,CASSLVGGGTYEQYF,TGTGCCAGCAGCTTAGTCGGGGGCGGGACCTACGAGCAGTACTTC
TRBJ2-5,TRBV3-1/TRBV3-2,NA,few,CASSLRGQETQYF,TGTGCCAGCAGCCTACGGGGGCAAGAGACCCAGTACTTC
TRBJ1-1,TRBV25-1,NA,NA,CASSDHDSSEAFF,TGTGCCAGCAGTGACCACGACAGTTCAGAAGCTTTCTTT
TRBJ1-2,TRBV18,TRBD1,many,CASSPSGQGEVGYTF,TGTGCCAGCTCACCATCAGGACAGGGGGAAGTTGGCTACACCTTC
TRBJ2-5,TRBV20-1,NA,NA,CSASHQETQYF,TGCAGTGCTAGCCACCAAGAGACCCAGTACTTC
TRBJ2-3,TRBV6-1,TRBD2,NA,CASSEALAGVSDTQYF,TGTGCCAGCAGTGAAGCCCTAGCGGGAGTTTCGGATACGCAGTATTTT
TRBJ2-2,TRBV5-4,NA,NA,CASSLGRRNTGELFF,TGTGCCAGCAGCTTGGGCAGACGAAACACCGGGGAGCTGTTTTTT
TRBJ1-2,TRBV24-1,TRBD1,NA,CATSRGDGYTF,TGTGCCACCAGCAGGGGGGATGGCTACACCTTC
TRBJ1-4,TRBV5-8,NA,NA,CASSLNNGNEKLFF,TGTGCCAGCAGCTTAAACAACGGAAATGAAAAACTGTTTTTT
TRBJ1-2,TRBV5-6,NA,NA,CASSLEGSNYGYTF,TGTGCCAGCAGCTTGGAGGGAAGCAACTATGGCTACACCTTC
TRBJ1-1,TRBV28,NA,NA,CASSTGTFWGTEAFF,TGTGCCAGCAGCACCGGGACCTTTTGGGGCACTGAAGCTTTCTTT
TRBJ2-2,TRBV15,NA,NA,CATSRDAERELFF,TGTGCCACCAGCAGAGATGCGGAAAGGGAGCTGTTTTTT
TRBJ2-7,TRBV5-5,NA,few,CASSLGPVTYEQYF,TGTGCCAGCAGCTTGGGTCCGGTTACCTACGAGCAGTACTTC
TRBJ2-5,TRBV14,NA,NA,CASSQGEGPQETQYF,TGTGCCAGCAGCCAAGGAGAGGGACCACAAGAGACCCAGTACTTC
TRBJ1-1,TRBV6-5,NA,NA,CASSRGTEAFF,TGTGCCAGCAGTAGGGGCACTGAAGCTTTCTTT
TRBJ1-2,TRBV11-2,NA,once,CASSLTDNYGYTF,TGTGCCAGCAGCTTGACGGACAACTATGGCTACACCTTC
TRBJ2-3,TRBV25-1,NA,NA,CASSDTYLEGTSTDTQYF,TGTGCCAGCAGTGATACCTACCTCGAGGGTACTAGCACAGATACGCAGTATTTT
TRBJ1-4,TRBV29-1,NA,once,CSVGGITTNEKLFF,TGCAGCGTTGGTGGTATCACAACTAATGAAAAACTGTTTTTT
TRBJ1-2,TRBV7-2,NA,NA,CASSLAQGYGYTF,TGTGCCAGCAGCTTAGCGCAAGGGTATGGCTACACCTTC
TRBJ1-1,TRBV5-4,TRBD1,few,CASSLGGTGEAFF,TGTGCCAGCAGCTTGGGAGGGACAGGTGAAGCTTTCTTT
TRBJ1-1,TRBV7-8,NA,NA,CASSSIDGIVTFF,TGTGCCAGCAGCTCCATTGACGGGATTGTGACTTTCTTT
TRBJ2-7,TRBV28,NA,NA,CASYSGQKYF,TGTGCCAGCTATTCGGGGCAGAAGTACTTC
TRBJ2-3,TRBV9,NA,once,CASSQGGRTDTQYF,TGTGCCAGCAGTCAAGGGGGACGGACAGATACGCAGTATTTT
TRBJ1-2,TRBV19,TRBD1,NA,CASSLSPRTTGLYGYTF,TGTGCCAGTAGCCTCAGTCCCCGGACGACAGGGCTCTATGGCTACACCTTC
TRBJ1-4,TRBV29-1,NA,NA,CSVESPYESEKLFF,TGCAGCGTTGAATCTCCGTATGAGAGTGAAAAACTGTTTTTT
TRBJ1-5,TRBV19,TRBD1,NA,CASRSYYRGDQPQHF,TGTGCCAGTAGATCCTATTACAGGGGGGATCAGCCCCAGCATTTT
TRBJ1-5,TRBV24-1,NA,NA,CATSEAGGVQPQHF,TGTGCCACCAGTGAGGCGGGGGGGGTACAGCCCCAGCATTTT
TRBJ1-1,TRBV18,TRBD1,NA,CASSLGQVNTEAFF,TGTGCCAGCTCACTGGGACAGGTCAACACTGAAGCTTTCTTT
TRBJ1-1,TRBV6-1,NA,NA,CASSEIGNTEAFF,TGTGCCAGCAGTGAAATCGGGAACACTGAAGCTTTCTTT
TRBJ1-4,TRBV19,TRBD1,NA,CASSPILLGQGGMLDEKLFF,TGTGCCAGTAGTCCCATCCTCCTGGGACAGGGGGGAATGTTGGATGAAAAACTGTTTTTT
TRBJ2-7,TRBV5-8,TRBD2,NA,CASSSRGRWREIYEQYF,TGTGCCAGCAGCTCGAGGGGTCGGTGGCGGGAGATCTACGAGCAGTACTTC
TRBJ2-7,TRBV7-2,NA,NA,CASSLGRDYEQYF,TGTGCCAGCAGCCTCGGACGGGACTACGAGCAGTACTTC
TRBJ1-1,TRBV19,NA,once,CASSIVEGNTEAFF,TGTGCCAGTAGTATAGTGGAGGGGAACACTGAAGCTTTCTTT